The next 2 T cell receptor beta chains were all read from a single sample in a study of blood T cell repertoires in COVID-19. The table came from immunoSEQ multiplex PCR; TCRdb's copy has only in-frame clones and leaves some out. The sample contains some 160,000 clones, approximately 83% of which appear only once. The sequencing sample was made of peripheral blood. The receptors were sampled from a human donor in a cohort sampled during active COVID-19.

The chain combines TRBV5-1 with TRBJ2-2; 7 nucleotides align to TRBD1. With 4 bases clipped from V and 1 base from J, the junction kept 4 bases outside the gene matches. The CDR3 contains 15 residues. CDR1 is SGHRS and CDR2 is YFSETQ in the germline V gene. The chain's CDR3 is CASSPRTGNTGELFF. The DNA for the CDR3 is TGCGCCAGCAGCCCCCGGACAGGGAACACCGGGGAGCTGTTTTTT. Supplemented by reference TRBV5-1 and TRBJ2-2, the full variable domain reads KAGVTQTPRYLIKTRGQQVTLSCSPISGHRSVSWYQQTPGQGLQFLFEYFSETQRNKGNFPGRFSGRQFSNSRSEMNVSTLELGDSALYLCASSPRTGNTGELFFGEGSRLTVL.

V usage is TRBV6-4 and J usage is TRBJ2-7, with 11 bases identical to TRBD2. Trimming cost V 0 bases and J 7 bases; bases outside gene matches: 8. This CDR3 comprises 16 residues. Germline V gives CDR1 MRHNA, CDR2 SNTAGT. CDR3 amino acids: CASSDSGSGRAREQYF. CDR3 DNA: TGTGCCAGCAGTGACTCGGGTAGCGGGAGGGCCCGGGAGCAGTACTTC.